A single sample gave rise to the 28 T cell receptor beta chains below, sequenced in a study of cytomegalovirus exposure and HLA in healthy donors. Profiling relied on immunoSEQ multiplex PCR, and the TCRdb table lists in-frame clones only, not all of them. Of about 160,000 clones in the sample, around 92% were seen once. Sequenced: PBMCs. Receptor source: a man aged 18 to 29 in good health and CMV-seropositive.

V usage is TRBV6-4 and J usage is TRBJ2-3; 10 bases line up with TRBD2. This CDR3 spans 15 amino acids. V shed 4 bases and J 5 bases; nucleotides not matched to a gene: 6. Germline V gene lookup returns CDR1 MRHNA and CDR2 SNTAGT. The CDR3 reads CASSAASGSQDTQYF. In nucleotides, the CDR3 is TGTGCCAGCAGTGCGGCTAGCGGGAGTCAAGATACGCAGTATTTT.

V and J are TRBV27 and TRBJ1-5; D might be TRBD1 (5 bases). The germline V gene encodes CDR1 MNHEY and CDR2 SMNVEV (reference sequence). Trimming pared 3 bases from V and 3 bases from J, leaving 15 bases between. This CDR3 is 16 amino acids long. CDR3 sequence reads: CASSFLGQGFNQPQHF. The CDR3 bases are TGTGCCAGCAGTTTTTTAGGACAAGGCTTCAATCAGCCCCAGCATTTT.

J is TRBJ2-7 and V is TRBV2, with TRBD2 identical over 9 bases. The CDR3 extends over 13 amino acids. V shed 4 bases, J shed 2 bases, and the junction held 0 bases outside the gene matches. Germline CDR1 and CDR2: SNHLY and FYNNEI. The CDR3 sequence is CASSGLAAYEQYF. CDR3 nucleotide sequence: TGTGCCAGCAGTGGACTAGCGGCCTACGAGCAGTACTTC.

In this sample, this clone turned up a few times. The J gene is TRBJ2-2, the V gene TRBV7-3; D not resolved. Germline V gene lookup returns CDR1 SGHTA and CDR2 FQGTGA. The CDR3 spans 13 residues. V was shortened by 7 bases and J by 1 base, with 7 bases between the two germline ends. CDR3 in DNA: TGTGCCAGCACCCCAGGGAACACCGGGGAGCTGTTTTTT. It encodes CASTPGNTGELFF.

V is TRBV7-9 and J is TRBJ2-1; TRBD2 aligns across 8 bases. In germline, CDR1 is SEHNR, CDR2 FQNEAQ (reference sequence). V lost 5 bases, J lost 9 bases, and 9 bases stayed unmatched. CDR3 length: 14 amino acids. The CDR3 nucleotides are TGTGCCAGCAGCCCGACCTTGGGACTAGTTGAGCAGTTCTTC. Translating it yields CASSPTLGLVEQFF.

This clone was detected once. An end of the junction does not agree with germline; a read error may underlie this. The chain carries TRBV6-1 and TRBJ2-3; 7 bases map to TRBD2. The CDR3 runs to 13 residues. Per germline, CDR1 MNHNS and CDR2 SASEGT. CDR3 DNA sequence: TGTGCCAGCAGTGAAGCTGGCGGGAGATATCCGCTTTTT. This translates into CASSEAGGRYPLF.

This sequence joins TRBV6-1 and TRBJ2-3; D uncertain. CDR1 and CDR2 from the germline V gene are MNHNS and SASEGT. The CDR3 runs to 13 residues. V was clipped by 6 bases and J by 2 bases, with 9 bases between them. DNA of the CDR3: TGTGCCAGCAGACCCCAGGCCACAGATACGCAGTATTTT. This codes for CASRPQATDTQYF.

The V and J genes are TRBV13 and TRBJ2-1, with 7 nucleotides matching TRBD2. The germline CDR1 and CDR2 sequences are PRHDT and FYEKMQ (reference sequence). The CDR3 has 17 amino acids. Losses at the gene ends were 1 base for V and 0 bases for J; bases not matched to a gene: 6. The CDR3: CASSLEASGSSYNEQFF. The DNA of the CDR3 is TGTGCCAGCAGCTTAGAGGCTAGCGGTAGCTCCTACAATGAGCAGTTCTTC.

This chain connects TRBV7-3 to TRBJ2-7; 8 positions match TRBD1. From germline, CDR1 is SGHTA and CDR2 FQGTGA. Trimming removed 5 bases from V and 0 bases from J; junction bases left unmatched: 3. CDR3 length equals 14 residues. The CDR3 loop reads CASSTGQGSYEQYF. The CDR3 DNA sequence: TGTGCCAGCAGCACCGGACAGGGCTCCTACGAGCAGTACTTC. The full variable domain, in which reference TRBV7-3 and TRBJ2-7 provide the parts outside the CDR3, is GAGVSQTPSNKVTEKGKYVELRCDPISGHTALYWYRQSLGQGPEFLIYFQGTGAADDSGLPNDRFFAVRPEGSVSTLKIQRTERGDSAVYLCASSTGQGSYEQYFGPGTRLTVT.

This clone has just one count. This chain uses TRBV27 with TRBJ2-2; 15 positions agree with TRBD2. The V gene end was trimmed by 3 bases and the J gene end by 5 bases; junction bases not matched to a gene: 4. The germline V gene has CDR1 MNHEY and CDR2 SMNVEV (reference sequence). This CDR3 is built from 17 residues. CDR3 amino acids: CASSFGLAGGPTGELFF. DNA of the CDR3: TGTGCCAGCAGTTTCGGACTAGCGGGAGGGCCGACCGGGGAGCTGTTTTTT.

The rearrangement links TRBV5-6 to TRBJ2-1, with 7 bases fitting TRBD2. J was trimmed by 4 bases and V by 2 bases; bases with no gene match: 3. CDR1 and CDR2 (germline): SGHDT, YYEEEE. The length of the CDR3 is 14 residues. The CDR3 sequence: CASSFSGSYNEQFF. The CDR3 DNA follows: TGTGCCAGCAGCTTTAGCGGGTCTTACAATGAGCAGTTCTTC.

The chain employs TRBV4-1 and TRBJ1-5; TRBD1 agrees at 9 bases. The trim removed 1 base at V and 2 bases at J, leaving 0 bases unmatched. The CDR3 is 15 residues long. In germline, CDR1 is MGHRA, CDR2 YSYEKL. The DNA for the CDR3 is TGCGCCAGCAGCCAAGGGGACAGGGGCAATCAGCCCCAGCATTTT. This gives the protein CASSQGDRGNQPQHF.

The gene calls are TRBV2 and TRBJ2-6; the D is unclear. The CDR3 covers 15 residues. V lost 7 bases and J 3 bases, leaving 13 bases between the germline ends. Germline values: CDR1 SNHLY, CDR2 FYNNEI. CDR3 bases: TGTGCCAGCAACGTCCGTTTGAGTGGGGCCAACGTCCTGACTTTC. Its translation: CASNVRLSGANVLTF.

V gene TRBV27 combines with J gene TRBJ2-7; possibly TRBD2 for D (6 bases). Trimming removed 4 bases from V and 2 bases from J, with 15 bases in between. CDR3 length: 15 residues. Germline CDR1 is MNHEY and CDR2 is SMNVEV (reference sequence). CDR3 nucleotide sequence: TGTGCCAGCAGTTCCGGGACTGTACCGGCCTACGAGCAGTACTTC. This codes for CASSSGTVPAYEQYF.

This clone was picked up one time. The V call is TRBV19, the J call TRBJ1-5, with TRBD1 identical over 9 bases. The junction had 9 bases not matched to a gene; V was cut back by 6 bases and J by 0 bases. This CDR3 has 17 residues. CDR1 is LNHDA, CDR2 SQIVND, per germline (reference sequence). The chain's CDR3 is CASSLGTGSNSNQPQHF. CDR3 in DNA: TGTGCCAGTAGCCTGGGGACAGGGTCAAATAGCAATCAGCCCCAGCATTTT.

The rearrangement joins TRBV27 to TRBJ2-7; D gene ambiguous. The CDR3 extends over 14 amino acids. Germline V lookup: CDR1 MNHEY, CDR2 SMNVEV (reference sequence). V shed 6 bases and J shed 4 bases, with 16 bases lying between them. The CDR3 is CASSSELPPYEQYF. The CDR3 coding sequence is TGTGCCAGCAGCTCCGAACTTCCCCCTTACGAGCAGTACTTC.

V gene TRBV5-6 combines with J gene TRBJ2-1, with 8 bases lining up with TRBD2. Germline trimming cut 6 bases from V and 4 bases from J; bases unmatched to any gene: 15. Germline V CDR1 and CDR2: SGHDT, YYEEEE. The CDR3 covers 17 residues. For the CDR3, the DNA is TGTGCCAGCACCGGACTGGGGAGCGGGAGTGGATACAATGAGCAGTTCTTC. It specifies CASTGLGSGSGYNEQFF.

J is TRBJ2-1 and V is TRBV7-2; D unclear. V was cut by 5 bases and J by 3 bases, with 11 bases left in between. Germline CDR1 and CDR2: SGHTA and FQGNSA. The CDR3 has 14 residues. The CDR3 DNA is TGTGCCAGCAGCATGAAGACTTTCTACAATGAGCAGTTCTTC. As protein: CASSMKTFYNEQFF.

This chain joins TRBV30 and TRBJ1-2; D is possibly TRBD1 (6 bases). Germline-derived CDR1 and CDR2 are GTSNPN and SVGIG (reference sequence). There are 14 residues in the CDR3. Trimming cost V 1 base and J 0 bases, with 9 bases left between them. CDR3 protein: CAWSATGSNYGYTF. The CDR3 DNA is TGTGCCTGGAGTGCTACAGGGTCTAACTATGGCTACACCTTC.

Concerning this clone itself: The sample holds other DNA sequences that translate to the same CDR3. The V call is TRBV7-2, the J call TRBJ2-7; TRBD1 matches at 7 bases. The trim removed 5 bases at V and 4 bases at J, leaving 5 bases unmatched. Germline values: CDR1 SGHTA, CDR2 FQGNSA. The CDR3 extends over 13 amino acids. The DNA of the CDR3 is TGTGCCAGCAGCCGGGACAGAGGGTACGAGCAGTACTTC. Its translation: CASSRDRGYEQYF.

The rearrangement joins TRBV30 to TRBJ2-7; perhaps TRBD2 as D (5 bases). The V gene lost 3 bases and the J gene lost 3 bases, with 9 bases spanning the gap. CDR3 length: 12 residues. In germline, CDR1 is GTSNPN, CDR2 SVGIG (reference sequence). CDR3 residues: CAWSPDYYEQYF. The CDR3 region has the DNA TGTGCCTGGAGCCCCGACTACTACGAGCAGTACTTC. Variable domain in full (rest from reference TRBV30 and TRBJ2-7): SQTIHQWPATLVQPVGSPLSLECTVEGTSNPNLYWYRQAAGRGLQLLFYSVGIGQISSEVPQNLSASRPQDRQFILSSKKLLLSDSGFYLCAWSPDYYEQYFGPGTRLTVT.

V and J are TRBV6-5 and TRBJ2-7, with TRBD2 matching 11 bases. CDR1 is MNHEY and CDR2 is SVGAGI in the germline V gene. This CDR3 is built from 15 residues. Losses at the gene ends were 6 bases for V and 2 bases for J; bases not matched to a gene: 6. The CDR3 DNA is TGTGCCAGCAGACTGGGACTAGCGGTTACCTACGAGCAGTACTTC. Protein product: CASRLGLAVTYEQYF.

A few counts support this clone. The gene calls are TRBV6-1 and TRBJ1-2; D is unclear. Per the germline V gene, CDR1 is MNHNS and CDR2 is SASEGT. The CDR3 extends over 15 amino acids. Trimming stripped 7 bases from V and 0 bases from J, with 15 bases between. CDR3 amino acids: CASNPAESANYGYTF. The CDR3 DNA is TGTGCCAGCAACCCTGCGGAATCAGCTAACTATGGCTACACCTTC.

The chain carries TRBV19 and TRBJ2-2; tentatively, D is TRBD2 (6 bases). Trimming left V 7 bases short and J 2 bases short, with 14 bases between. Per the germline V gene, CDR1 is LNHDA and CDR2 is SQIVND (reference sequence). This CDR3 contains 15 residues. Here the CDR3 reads CASTTRRINTGELFF. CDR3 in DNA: TGTGCCAGTACGACTAGACGGATAAACACCGGGGAGCTGTTTTTT.

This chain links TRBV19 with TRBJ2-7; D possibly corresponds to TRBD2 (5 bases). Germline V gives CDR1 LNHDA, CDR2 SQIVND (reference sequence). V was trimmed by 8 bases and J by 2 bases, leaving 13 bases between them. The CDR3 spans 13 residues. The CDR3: CASALGGAYEQYF. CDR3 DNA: TGTGCCAGTGCGCTAGGAGGTGCCTACGAGCAGTACTTC.

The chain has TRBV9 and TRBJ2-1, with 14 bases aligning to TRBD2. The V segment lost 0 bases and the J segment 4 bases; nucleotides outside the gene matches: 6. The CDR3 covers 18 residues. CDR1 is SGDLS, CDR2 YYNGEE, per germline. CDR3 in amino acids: CASSVGLAGGPGYNEQFF. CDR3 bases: TGTGCCAGCAGCGTAGGACTAGCGGGAGGGCCGGGGTACAATGAGCAGTTCTTC.

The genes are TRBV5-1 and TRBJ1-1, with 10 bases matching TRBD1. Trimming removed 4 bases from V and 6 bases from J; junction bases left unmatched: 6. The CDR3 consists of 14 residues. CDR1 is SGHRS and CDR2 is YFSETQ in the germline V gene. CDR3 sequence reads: CASSGGQGTPEAFF. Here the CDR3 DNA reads TGCGCCAGCAGCGGGGGACAGGGGACCCCTGAAGCTTTCTTT.

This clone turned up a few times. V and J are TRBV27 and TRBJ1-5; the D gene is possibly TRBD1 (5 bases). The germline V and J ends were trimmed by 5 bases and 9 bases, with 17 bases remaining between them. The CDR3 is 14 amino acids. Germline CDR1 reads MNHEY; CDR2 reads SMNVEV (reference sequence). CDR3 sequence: CASSPLQVGLPQHF. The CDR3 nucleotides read TGTGCCAGCAGTCCGTTACAGGTTGGGCTGCCCCAGCATTTT.